These T cell receptor beta chains were read from a single sample in a study of monozygotic twins with cystic fibrosis. The table came from immunoSEQ multiplex PCR; TCRdb's copy has only in-frame clones and leaves some out. The sample has 30,000 to 40,000 clones; 90% to 98% are singletons. Sequencing was carried out using blood. The receptor source for this set is a girl between 2 and 10 years old with cystic fibrosis. Each CDR3 is given with its conserved first and last residue. A D gene is named only where the DNA matches it firmly. A row's size may be missing; if present it is once, few, many or a size class.

J,V,D,size,CDR3,DNA
TRBJ2-5,TRBV25-1,.,.,CASSPSGGGETQYF,TGTGCCAGCAGCCCGTCCGGGGGCGGAGAGACCCAGTACTTC
TRBJ2-3,TRBV11-2,TRBD2,once,CASSLKGAGGDTQYF,TGTGCCAGCAGCTTAAAGGGAGCGGGAGGGGATACGCAGTATTTT
TRBJ2-2,TRBV15,TRBD2,.,CATSRLADTGELFF,TGTGCCACCAGCAGACTAGCGGACACCGGGGAGCTGTTTTTT
TRBJ1-4,TRBV27,.,once,CASRADFGTPNNEKLFF,TGTGCCAGCAGAGCGGATTTTGGGACTCCTAATAATGAAAAACTGTTTTTT
TRBJ2-1,TRBV30,.,.,CAWISFDGQKGRDEQFF,TGTGCCTGGATCTCATTTGACGGACAAAAAGGGAGAGATGAGCAGTTCTTC
TRBJ2-7,TRBV6-5,TRBD1,few,CASSYPTGQGPREQYF,TGTGCCAGCAGTTACCCGACGGGACAGGGTCCCCGCGAGCAGTACTTC
TRBJ1-3,TRBV30,.,.,CAWTIGNTIYF,TGTGCCTGGACAATTGGAAACACCATATATTTT
TRBJ2-3,TRBV10-1,.,.,CASSGRISTDTQYF,TGCGCCAGCAGTGGCCGGATAAGCACAGATACGCAGTATTTT
TRBJ2-2,TRBV7-9,TRBD2,.,CASSQTSGRVGGTGELFF,TGTGCCAGCAGCCAGACTAGCGGGAGGGTAGGAGGCACCGGGGAGCTGTTTTTT
TRBJ2-3,TRBV6-6,TRBD2,once,CASSYSTSDNTQYF,TGTGCCAGCAGTTACTCGACTAGCGACAATACGCAGTATTTT
TRBJ1-5,TRBV6-1,.,.,CASSGTVNQPQHF,TGTGCCAGCAGTGGGACAGTTAATCAGCCCCAGCATTTT
TRBJ2-1,TRBV6-5,.,.,CASTRKSGREQFF,TGTGCCAGCACCCGAAAATCCGGGCGGGAGCAGTTCTTC
TRBJ1-6,TRBV5-5,.,.,CASSLGSVITGGSPLHF,TGTGCCAGCAGCTTGGGGAGCGTTATTACAGGCGGATCACCCCTCCACTTT
TRBJ1-1,TRBV29-1,.,.,CSVGFLTEAFF,TGCAGCGTTGGTTTTCTCACTGAAGCTTTCTTT
TRBJ1-6,TRBV10-3,.,.,CAISESTLGLTDSSYNSPLHF,TGTGCCATCAGTGAGTCGACTCTAGGGTTGACTGATAGCTCCTATAATTCACCCCTCCACTTT
TRBJ1-1,TRBV11-2,.,.,CASSLTVAEAFF,TGTGCCAGCAGCTTGACAGTCGCTGAAGCTTTCTTT
TRBJ1-4,TRBV19,TRBD1,.,CASSKQGQGKLFF,TGTGCCAGTAGTAAACAGGGGCAGGGAAAACTGTTTTTT
TRBJ1-2,TRBV29-1,TRBD1,.,CSVGTGDNYGYTF,TGCAGCGTCGGGACAGGGGACAACTATGGCTACACCTTC
TRBJ2-3,TRBV15,TRBD2,.,CATSNSGRGQGKQYF,TGTGCCACCAGCAATAGCGGGAGGGGTCAGGGGAAGCAGTATTTT
TRBJ1-2,TRBV5-6,.,.,CASSLVEGIANYGYTF,TGTGCCAGCAGCTTGGTTGAAGGGATCGCTAACTATGGCTACACCTTC
TRBJ1-1,TRBV29-1,TRBD1,.,CSGGQVLNTEAFF,TGCAGCGGAGGACAGGTTTTGAACACTGAAGCTTTCTTT
TRBJ2-5,TRBV18,.,.,CASSPKLNQETQYF,TGTGCCAGCTCACCGAAACTCAACCAAGAGACCCAGTACTTC
TRBJ2-5,TRBV7-9,.,.,CASSRWTRQQETQYF,TGTGCCAGCAGCCGATGGACGAGGCAACAAGAGACCCAGTACTTC
TRBJ2-3,TRBV29-1,.,.,CSVGGAEDTQYF,TGCAGCGTTGGGGGGGCCGAGGATACGCAGTATTTT
TRBJ2-1,TRBV9,.,.,CASSAGAGTDEGFF,TGTGCCAGCAGCGCGGGGGCGGGAACTGACGAAGGGTTCTTC
TRBJ1-2,TRBV30,.,.,CAWSPSGSRGYTF,TGTGCCTGGAGTCCCTCGGGCAGCCGTGGCTACACCTTC
TRBJ2-7,TRBV9,.,.,CASSRNSYEQYF,TGTGCCAGCAGCCGAAACTCCTACGAGCAGTACTTC
TRBJ2-1,TRBV19,TRBD2,.,CASSLASGSYNEQFF,TGTGCCAGTAGTCTGGCTAGCGGATCCTACAATGAGCAGTTCTTC
TRBJ1-5,TRBV2,.,.,CASIQGLNQPQHF,TGTGCCAGCATTCAGGGTCTCAATCAGCCCCAGCATTTT
TRBJ2-1,TRBV10-2,TRBD2,.,CASSESLAGIDEQFF,TGCGCCAGCAGTGAGTCTTTAGCGGGAATCGATGAGCAGTTCTTC
TRBJ1-2,TRBV11-2,.,.,CASSFQQGHGYTF,TGTGCCAGCAGCTTTCAACAGGGCCATGGCTACACCTTC
TRBJ1-4,TRBV30,TRBD1,.,CAWSVLTGVNEKLFF,TGTGCCTGGAGTGTACTTACAGGGGTTAATGAAAAACTGTTTTTT
TRBJ1-1,TRBV15,.,.,CATSLERNTEAFF,TGTGCCACCAGTTTGGAGAGGAACACTGAAGCTTTCTTT
TRBJ2-3,TRBV15,TRBD2,.,CATSIAGATDTQYF,TGTGCCACCAGCATAGCGGGAGCCACAGATACGCAGTATTTT
TRBJ2-6,TRBV7-2,TRBD2,.,CASSLQASGSSGANVLTF,TGTGCCAGCAGCTTACAAGCTAGCGGGAGTTCCGGGGCCAACGTCCTGACTTTC
TRBJ1-5,TRBV25-1,TRBD1,.,CASSEPGGVQPQHF,TGTGCCAGCAGTGAGCCAGGGGGGGTTCAGCCCCAGCATTTT
TRBJ2-3,TRBV19,.,.,CASSIGIRGTDTQYF,TGTGCCAGTAGTATAGGCATAAGGGGCACAGATACGCAGTATTTT
TRBJ2-1,TRBV9,.,.,CASSVGGGRNEQFF,TGTGCCAGCAGCGTCGGAGGGGGGCGGAATGAGCAGTTCTTC
TRBJ1-1,TRBV23-1,.,once,CASSQRTAERGAEAFF,TGCGCCAGCAGTCAAAGGACTGCTGAACGAGGGGCTGAAGCTTTCTTT